A single sample is the source of the 8 T cell receptor beta chains below, sequenced in a study of CD8 T cells in ankylosing spondylitis. TCRdb recomputed calls from the 5' RACE reads with MiXCR, one row per CDR3 protein. The sample carries tens of thousands of distinct CDR3 sequences, 27% recorded once. The sample taken for sequencing was blood, either unsorted or a sorted T cell fraction (not recorded which). The receptors stem from a male donor with ankylosing spondylitis or in good health (not recorded which).

The chain combines TRBV27 with TRBJ1-2; D gene ambiguous. Trimming pared 3 bases from V and 4 bases from J, leaving 9 bases between. The CDR3 consists of 13 residues. Germline assignment: CDR1 MNHEY and CDR2 SMNVEV (reference sequence). The DNA of the CDR3 is TGTGCCAGCAGTTTCGGACCCTCCTATGGCTACACCTTC. It encodes CASSFGPSYGYTF.

This chain uses TRBV18 with TRBJ1-1; the D is unclear. The CDR3 runs to 13 residues. From germline, CDR1 is KGHSH and CDR2 LQKENI. The ends were cut back, 3 bases at V and 0 bases at J, with 5 bases in the middle. CDR3: CASSPDMNTEAFF. In nucleotides, the CDR3 is TGTGCCAGCTCACCTGACATGAACACTGAAGCTTTCTTT.

This clonotype showed up just a few times. V is TRBV2 and J is TRBJ2-2; D not resolved. CDR1 SNHLY and CDR2 FYNNEI come from the germline V gene. The CDR3 spans 12 residues. Trimming took off 7 bases at V and 2 bases at J, with 5 bases between the two ends. CDR3 amino acids: CASTANTGELFF. CDR3 sequence (DNA): TGTGCCAGCACAGCAAACACCGGGGAGCTGTTTTTT.

This clonotype was counted at least ten times. CDR3 coding DNA: TGTGCCAGCAGCTTAGTCGGGCGCCCCTACACCGGGGAGCTGTTTTTT. It specifies CASSLVGRPYTGELFF. V and J are TRBV7-6 and TRBJ2-2; D is unresolved. The CDR3 is made up of 16 amino acids. The V gene lost 1 base and the J gene lost 3 bases, with 12 bases spanning the gap. Germline CDR1 SGHVS, CDR2 FNYEAQ.

This clonotype turned up a few times. The CDR3 DNA follows: TGTGCCAGCAGCTTAGGAGTCGCGGGGGTGTTGACAGATACGCAGTATTTT. It is translated as CASSLGVAGVLTDTQYF. The chain couples TRBV7-9 to TRBJ2-3; 7 bases agree with TRBD2. Germline CDR1 SEHNR, CDR2 FQNEAQ (reference sequence). The CDR3 consists of 17 residues. J lost 3 bases, V lost 1 base, and 10 bases had no gene match.

This clonotype was counted only a few times. The chain uses TRBV5-1 and TRBJ2-1; either TRBD1 or TRBD2 may supply D (5 bases each). The CDR3 loop spans 19 amino acids. The germline CDR1 and CDR2 sequences are SGHRS and YFSETQ. Trimming removed 1 base from V and 8 bases from J, with 28 bases in between. The CDR3 here is CASSLISPGLSGRVDEQFF. CDR3 bases: TGCGCCAGCAGCTTGATATCCCCGGGGCTCAGCGGTCGAGTGGATGAGCAGTTCTTC.

The J gene is TRBJ1-5, the V gene TRBV4-2; D possibly corresponds to TRBD1 (6 bases). Looked up from germline, CDR1 is LGHNA and CDR2 is YNFKEQ. Between the trimmed V and J ends, which lost 0 bases and 5 bases, there was a span of 11 bases. The CDR3 extends over 15 amino acids. CDR3 sequence: CASSQDSGAYQPQHF. In DNA form, the CDR3 reads TGTGCCAGCAGCCAAGATTCAGGGGCCTATCAGCCCCAGCATTTT.

This clonotype came up a few times. This rearrangement joins TRBV20-1 to TRBJ2-1; 10 positions agree with TRBD2. The germline CDR1 and CDR2 sequences are DFQATT and SNEGSKA (reference sequence). This CDR3 spans 18 amino acids. The V and J ends lost 1 base and 0 bases, in that order; junction bases with no gene match: 9. This chain's CDR3 is CSARASGGLTRSYNEQFF. CDR3 sequence (DNA): TGCAGTGCTAGAGCTAGCGGGGGCCTCACCCGCTCCTACAATGAGCAGTTCTTC.